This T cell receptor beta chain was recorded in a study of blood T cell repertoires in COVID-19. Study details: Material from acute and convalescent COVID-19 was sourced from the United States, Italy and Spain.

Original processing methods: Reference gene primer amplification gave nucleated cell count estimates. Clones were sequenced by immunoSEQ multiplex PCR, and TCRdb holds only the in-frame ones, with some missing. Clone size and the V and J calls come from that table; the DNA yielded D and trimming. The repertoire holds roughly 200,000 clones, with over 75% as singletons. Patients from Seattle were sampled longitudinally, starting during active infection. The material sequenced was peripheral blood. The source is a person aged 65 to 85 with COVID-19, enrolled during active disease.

The CDR3 nucleotides are TGTGCCAGCAACCCTATACTAAACAGGGATGGAGGATATGGCTACACCTTC. Its protein is CASNPILNRDGGYGYTF. The V gene is TRBV5-6, the J gene TRBJ1-2, with D possibly being TRBD1 (6 bases). V lost 6 bases to trimming and J lost 5 bases, with 26 bases between them. CDR1 and CDR2 from the germline V gene are SGHDT and YYEEEE. CDR3 length: 17 residues.